This TCR beta chain is drawn from a study of chemoradiotherapy in HPV16-positive cancers. Study-wide background: Candidate HPV-specific T-cell clones and common TCR motifs came from functional assays in a couple of HPV16-positive patients.

Profiling relied on immunoSEQ multiplex PCR, and the TCRdb table lists in-frame clones only, not all of them. The sample carries roughly 29,000 clones, 91% recorded once. Sequenced here: blood, sampled from a patient who underwent chemoradiotherapy. The source is a human donor with HPV-associated anogenital cancer.

CDR3 sequence (DNA): TGTGCCAGCAGCCCACGACTCGCGGGGAAAAACATTCAGTACTTC. Translating it yields CASSPRLAGKNIQYF. The gene calls are TRBV5-6 and TRBJ2-4; D possibly corresponds to TRBD2 (6 bases). V shed 4 bases and J shed 4 bases, with 15 bases lying between them. The CDR3 sequence is 15 residues long. Germline values: CDR1 SGHDT, CDR2 YYEEEE.